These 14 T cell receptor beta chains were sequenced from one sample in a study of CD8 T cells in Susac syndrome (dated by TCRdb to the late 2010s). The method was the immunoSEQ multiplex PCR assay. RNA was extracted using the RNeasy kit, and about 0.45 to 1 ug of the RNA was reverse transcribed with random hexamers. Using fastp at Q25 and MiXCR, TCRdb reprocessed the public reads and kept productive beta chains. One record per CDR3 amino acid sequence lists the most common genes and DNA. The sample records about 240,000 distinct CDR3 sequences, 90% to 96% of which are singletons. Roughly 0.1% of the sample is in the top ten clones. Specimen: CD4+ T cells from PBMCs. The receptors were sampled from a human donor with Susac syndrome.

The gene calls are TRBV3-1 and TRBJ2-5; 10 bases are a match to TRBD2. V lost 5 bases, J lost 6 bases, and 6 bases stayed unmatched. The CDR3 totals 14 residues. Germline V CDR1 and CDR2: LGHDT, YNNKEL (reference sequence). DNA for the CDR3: TGTGCCAGCAGCACTAGCGGGAAAACCAAGACCCAGTACTTC. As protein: CASSTSGKTKTQYF.

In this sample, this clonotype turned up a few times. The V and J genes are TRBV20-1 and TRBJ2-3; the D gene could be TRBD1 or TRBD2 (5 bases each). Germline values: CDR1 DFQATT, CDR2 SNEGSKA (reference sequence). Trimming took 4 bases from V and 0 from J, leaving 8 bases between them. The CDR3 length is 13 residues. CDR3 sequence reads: CSATGTSTDTQYF. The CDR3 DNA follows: TGCAGTGCTACCGGGACCAGCACAGATACGCAGTATTTT.

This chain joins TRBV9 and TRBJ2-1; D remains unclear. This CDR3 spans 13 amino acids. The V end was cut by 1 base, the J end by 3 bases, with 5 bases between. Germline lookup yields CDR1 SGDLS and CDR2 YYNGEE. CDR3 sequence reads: CASSVLDYNEQFF. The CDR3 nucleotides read TGTGCCAGCAGCGTACTCGACTACAATGAGCAGTTCTTC.

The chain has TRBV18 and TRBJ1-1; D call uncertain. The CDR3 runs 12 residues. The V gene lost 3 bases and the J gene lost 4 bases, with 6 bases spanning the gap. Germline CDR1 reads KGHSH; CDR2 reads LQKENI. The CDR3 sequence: CASSPIGTEAFF. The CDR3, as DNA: TGTGCCAGCTCACCCATAGGCACTGAAGCTTTCTTT.

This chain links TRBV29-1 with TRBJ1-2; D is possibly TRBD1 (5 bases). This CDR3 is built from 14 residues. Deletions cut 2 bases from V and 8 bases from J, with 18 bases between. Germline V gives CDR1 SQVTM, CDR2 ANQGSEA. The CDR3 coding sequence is TGCAGCGTTGAACCGACTGGGGGGGTTGAGGGCTACACCTTC. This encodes CSVEPTGGVEGYTF.

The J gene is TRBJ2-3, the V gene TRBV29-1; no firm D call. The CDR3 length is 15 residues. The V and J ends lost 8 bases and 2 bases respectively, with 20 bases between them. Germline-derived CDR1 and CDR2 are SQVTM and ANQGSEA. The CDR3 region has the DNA TGCAGCCTAGTCCCCGGCAGAGGATACACAGATACGCAGTATTTT. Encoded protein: CSLVPGRGYTDTQYF.

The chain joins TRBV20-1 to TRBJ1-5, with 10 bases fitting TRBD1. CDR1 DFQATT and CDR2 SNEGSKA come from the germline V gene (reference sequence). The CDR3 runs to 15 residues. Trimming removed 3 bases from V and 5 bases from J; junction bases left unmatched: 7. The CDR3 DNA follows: TGCAGTGCTAGGGCGACAGGGGGCGCATATCAGCCCCAGCATTTT. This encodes CSARATGGAYQPQHF.

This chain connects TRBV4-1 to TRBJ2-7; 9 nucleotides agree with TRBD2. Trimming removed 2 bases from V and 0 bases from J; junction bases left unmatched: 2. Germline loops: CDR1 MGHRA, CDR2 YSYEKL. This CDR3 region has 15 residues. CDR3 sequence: CASSQNSGSSYEQYF. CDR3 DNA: TGCGCCAGCAGCCAAAATAGCGGGAGCTCCTACGAGCAGTACTTC.

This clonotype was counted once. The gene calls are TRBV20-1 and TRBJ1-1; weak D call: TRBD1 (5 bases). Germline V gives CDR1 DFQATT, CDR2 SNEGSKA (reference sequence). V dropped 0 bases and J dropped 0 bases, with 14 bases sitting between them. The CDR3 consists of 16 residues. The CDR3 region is CSARDGRSGMNTEAFF. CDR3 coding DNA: TGCAGTGCTAGAGATGGGCGATCAGGGATGAACACTGAAGCTTTCTTT.

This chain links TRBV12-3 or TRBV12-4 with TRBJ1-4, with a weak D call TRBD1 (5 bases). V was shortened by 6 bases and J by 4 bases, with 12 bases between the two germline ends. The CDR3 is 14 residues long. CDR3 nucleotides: TGTGCCAGCAGACCGGGACGTTTTAATGAAAAACTGTTTTTT. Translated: CASRPGRFNEKLFF.

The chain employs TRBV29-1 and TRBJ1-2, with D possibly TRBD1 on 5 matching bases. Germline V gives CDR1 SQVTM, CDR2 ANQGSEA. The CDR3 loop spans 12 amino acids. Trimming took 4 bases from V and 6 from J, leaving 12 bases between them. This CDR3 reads CSVGFQDNGYTF. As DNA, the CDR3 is TGCAGCGTTGGTTTCCAGGACAATGGCTACACCTTC. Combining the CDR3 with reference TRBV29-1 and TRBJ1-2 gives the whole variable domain SAVISQKPSRDICQRGTSLTIQCQVDSQVTMMFWYRQQPGQSLTLIATANQGSEATYESGFVIDKFPISRPNLTFSTLTVSNMSPEDSSIYLCSVGFQDNGYTFGSGTRLTVV.

The CDR3 DNA reads TGTGCCAGCAGTTACTACGGACTCGAGAGCTCCTACAATGAGCAGTTCTTC. It is translated as CASSYYGLESSYNEQFF. The chain recombines TRBV6-5 with TRBJ2-1; maybe TRBD2 (5 bases). Trimming took off 1 base at V and 0 bases at J, with 13 bases between the two ends. The CDR3 spans 17 residues. The germline V gene encodes CDR1 MNHEY and CDR2 SVGAGI.

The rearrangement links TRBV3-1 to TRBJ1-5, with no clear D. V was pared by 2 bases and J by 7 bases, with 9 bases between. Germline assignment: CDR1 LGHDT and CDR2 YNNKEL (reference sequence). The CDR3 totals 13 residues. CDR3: CASSQSGYQPQHF. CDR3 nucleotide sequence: TGTGCCAGCAGCCAATCTGGGTACCAGCCCCAGCATTTT.

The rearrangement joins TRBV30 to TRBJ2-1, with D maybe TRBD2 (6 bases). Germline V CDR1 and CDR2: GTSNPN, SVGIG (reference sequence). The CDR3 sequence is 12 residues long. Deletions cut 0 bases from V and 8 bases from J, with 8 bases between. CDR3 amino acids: CAWSVLADEQFF. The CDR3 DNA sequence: TGTGCCTGGAGTGTACTAGCCGATGAGCAGTTCTTC.